This T cell receptor beta chain emerged from a study of cytomegalovirus exposure and HLA in healthy donors. Study information: HLA-typed donors contributed approximately 92 million unique TCRs, which were held in an early data release.

Whole-study results and caveats: Cytomegalovirus-associated status was assigned to 150 to 200 TCR beta chains. Among the CMV-associated chains, a few were confirmed in vitro as specific for CMV antigens. TCR beta chain V- and J-gene trimming was linked, in a later analysis, to a missense variant in DCLRE1C.

The CDR3 has 22 amino acids. Germline CDR1 reads MDHEN; CDR2 reads SYDVKM. Deletions cut 5 bases from V and 1 base from J, with 33 bases between. Points on this clone: Its antigen is still unknown.

This PCR relied on a set of 60 Vbeta primers and 13 Jbeta primers. The data were produced by immunoSEQ multiplex PCR, yet TCRdb's version contains in-frame clones alone and is incomplete. The sample consists of about 160,000 clones, around 74% of them appearing once. The source of this sequence is a female donor in good health and CMV-seronegative. V and J are TRBV28 and TRBJ2-1, with D perhaps TRBD2 (7 bases). What was sequenced was PBMCs. The CDR3 DNA sequence: TGTGCCAGCAGTCTCCAGATCCTGGACAGTTCGCAAGAGGGGGGGTCCTACAATGAGCAGTTCTTC. Translation: CASSLQILDSSQEGGSYNEQFF.